Presented here are 9 T cell receptor beta chains from one specimen sequenced in a study of cytomegalovirus exposure and HLA in healthy donors. Repertoires were generated with immunoSEQ multiplex PCR, while TCRdb's copy carries only in-frame clones and drops some. The sample has about 330,000 clones; 80% to 90% are singletons. The source material was PBMCs. The receptors originated from a woman aged 18-29 years in good health and CMV-seronegative.

V usage is TRBV7-9 and J usage is TRBJ1-2; 7 nucleotides align to TRBD1. Trimming at V came to 5 bases and at J to 8 bases, leaving 5 bases not matched to a gene. Germline-derived CDR1 and CDR2 are SEHNR and FQNEAQ (reference sequence). The CDR3 consists of 12 residues. The CDR3 DNA follows: TGTGCCAGCAGCCCAGGGGGGCGCGGCTACACCTTC. Translated, it gives CASSPGGRGYTF.

This clone came up once. This chain uses TRBV4-1 with TRBJ2-7; TRBD1 is a possible D gene (5 bases). Germline CDR1 MGHRA, CDR2 YSYEKL. This CDR3 spans 16 amino acids. Trimming removed 1 base from V and 0 bases from J, with 13 bases in between. The CDR3 here is CASSQVFNQGSYEQYF. CDR3 nucleotides: TGCGCCAGCAGCCAAGTCTTTAATCAGGGCTCCTACGAGCAGTACTTC.

J is TRBJ2-2 and V is TRBV18, with TRBD2 matching over 7 bases. V lost 5 bases to trimming and J lost 3 bases; unmatched junction nucleotides: 6. Germline CDR1 is KGHSH and CDR2 is LQKENI. This CDR3 spans 15 amino acids. This chain's CDR3 is CASSSGLGDTGELFF. DNA of the CDR3: TGTGCCAGCTCATCAGGACTAGGCGACACCGGGGAGCTGTTTTTT.

This clone was counted between two and nine times. V usage is TRBV9 and J usage is TRBJ2-5; 8 nucleotides match TRBD2. V lost 4 bases to trimming and J lost 2 bases; unmatched junction nucleotides: 7. Germline CDR1 and CDR2: SGDLS and YYNGEE. The length of the CDR3 is 15 residues. DNA for the CDR3: TGTGCCAGCAGCCTAGTAGCGGGACGACAAGAGACCCAGTACTTC. As protein: CASSLVAGRQETQYF.

In this sample, this clone turned up a few times. This rearrangement joins TRBV4-3 to TRBJ2-7; 12 nucleotides agree with TRBD2. Germline loops: CDR1 LGHNA, CDR2 YSLEER. The CDR3 sequence is 15 residues long. V shed 4 bases and J 1 base; nucleotides not matched to a gene: 2. The DNA of the CDR3 is TGCGCCAGCAGCCTCCTAGCGGGAGGGTCCTACGAGCAGTACTTC. Its translation: CASSLLAGGSYEQYF.

The rearrangement uses TRBV19 and TRBJ1-2; 10 nucleotides line up with TRBD1. Germline loops: CDR1 LNHDA, CDR2 SQIVND (reference sequence). J was trimmed by 6 bases and V by 8 bases; bases with no gene match: 12. The length of the CDR3 is 15 residues. The CDR3 DNA is TGTGCCAGTCACGGACCCAAAGACAGGGGGCATGGCTACACCTTC. Encoded protein: CASHGPKDRGHGYTF. Combining the CDR3 with reference TRBV19 and TRBJ1-2 gives the whole variable domain DGGITQSPKYLFRKEGQNVTLSCEQNLNHDAMYWYRQDPGQGLRLIYYSQIVNDFQKGDIAEGYSVSREKKESFPLTVTSAQKNPTAFYLCASHGPKDRGHGYTFGSGTRLTVV.

The chain combines TRBV7-8 with TRBJ2-7; D might be TRBD2 (6 bases). Germline CDR1 reads SGHVS; CDR2 reads FQNEAQ. CDR3 length equals 16 residues. Trimming cost V 5 bases and J 7 bases, with 24 bases left between them. The CDR3 sequence: CASSPPGVGPTTEQYF. For the CDR3, the DNA is TGTGCCAGCAGCCCCCCGGGGGTAGGTCCTACTACGGAGCAGTACTTC. Full variable domain (outside the CDR3, taken from reference TRBV7-8 and TRBJ2-7): GAGVSQSPRYKVAKRGQDVALRCDPISGHVSLFWYQQALGQGPEFLTYFQNEAQLDKSGLPSDRFFAERPEGSVSTLKIQRTQQEDSAVYLCASSPPGVGPTTEQYFGPGTRLTVT.

The chain joins TRBV28 to TRBJ2-4; D might be TRBD2 (6 bases). With 5 bases removed from V and 0 bases from J, the gap between germline ends came to 14 bases. This CDR3 is built from 16 residues. Germline CDR1 is MDHEN and CDR2 is SYDVKM. The CDR3: CASSPRGNIAKNIQYF. The CDR3 region has the DNA TGTGCCAGCAGTCCCCGGGGGAACATAGCCAAAAACATTCAGTACTTC.

The chain carries TRBV4-1 and TRBJ2-7, with TRBD2 matching 10 bases. Germline CDR1 and CDR2: MGHRA and YSYEKL. J lost 2 bases, V lost 0 bases, and 4 bases had no gene match. The CDR3 spans 16 residues. The DNA for the CDR3 is TGCGCCAGCAGCCAAGAGATAGCGGGAGGTCCCTACGAGCAGTACTTC. Amino acids: CASSQEIAGGPYEQYF.